Given below is one T cell receptor (beta chain) in context. Germline V gives CDR1 SQVTM, CDR2 ANQGSEA. CDR3 length equals 17 residues. A primer in the constant region served to generate TCR beta cDNA from 450 to 600 ng of total RNA. Libraries for TCR beta were built through three nested multiplex PCR rounds, which together made up a slightly modified ARM-PCR procedure. The first two PCR rounds used TRBV1-TRBV30 forward primers with a C-beta reverse primer, roughly 10 cycles each. TCRdb reanalysed the multiplex PCR reads using MiXCR and keeps one entry per CDR3 protein. The sample consists of about 120,000 distinct CDR3 sequences, around two thirds of them appearing once. This sample was taken from a study of tumor-infiltrating lymphocytes in primary liver carcinoma. Unsorted bulk tissue of about 18-32 mg yielded co-extracted RNA and DNA. By surgical resection, the patients were treated for their primary liver carcinoma. At sampling, these chronic HBV carriers had received no treatment.

The chain combines TRBV29-1 with TRBJ2-2, with 14 positions matching TRBD2. This receptor was identified in a woman aged 55-69 years with primary liver carcinoma and hepatitis B virus infection. The specimen was tumor-adjacent normal liver tissue. The DNA for the CDR3 is TGCAGTTTTGGGGGGGGACTAGCGGGAGTGAACACCGGGGAGCTGTTTTTT. Translated, it gives CSFGGGLAGVNTGELFF.